The 25 T cell receptor beta chains given below trace back to one sample, sequenced in a study of OX40 agonist ivuxolimab in advanced cancers. The library was built by means of the immunoSEQ multiplex PCR assay. TCRdb carries this immuneACCESS record with in-frame sequences only. Its versions omit some clonotypes, under half of them owing to an unresolved V gene in the studies checked, with the rest unexplained. The sample table contains about 91,000 clones; only one count was recorded for about 87% of them. Of the sample, about 4% falls within the top ten clones. Material: CD4+ or CD8+ T cells sorted from blood, obtained in a trial of the OX40 agonist ivuxolimab. The origin of the receptors is an adult with an advanced solid tumor such as melanoma, head and neck, liver or kidney cancer.

The chain has TRBV7-8 and TRBJ2-1; 8 nucleotides line up with TRBD2. V trimming: 3 bases; J trimming: 6 bases; junction bases outside the gene matches: 7. This CDR3 region has 15 residues. The germline CDR1 and CDR2 sequences are SGHVS and FQNEAQ. CDR3 sequence: CASSFSGMGGNEQFF. The CDR3 DNA is TGTGCCAGCAGCTTTAGCGGGATGGGGGGCAATGAGCAGTTCTTC.

The gene calls are TRBV13 and TRBJ2-3; D might be TRBD1 or TRBD2, each matching 6 bases. Trimming stripped 1 base from V and 2 bases from J, with 13 bases between. In germline, CDR1 is PRHDT, CDR2 FYEKMQ (reference sequence). The CDR3 runs to 16 residues. The CDR3 sequence: CASSLAGTGATDTQYF. The CDR3 nucleotides read TGTGCCAGCAGCTTAGCCGGGACGGGGGCCACAGATACGCAGTATTTT.

This chain joins TRBV7-3 and TRBJ2-5, with D unresolved. The CDR3 contains 15 residues. CDR1 and CDR2 from the germline V gene are SGHTA and FQGTGA. Trimming took 5 bases from V and 4 from J, leaving 17 bases between them. CDR3 DNA: TGTGCCAGCAGCGCATATCGGGCCTCCTTAGAGACCCAGTACTTC. Its translation: CASSAYRASLETQYF.

The rearrangement joins TRBV6-5 to TRBJ1-5; D remains ambiguous. V lost 0 bases to trimming and J lost 5 bases, with 5 bases between them. This CDR3 comprises 13 residues. Germline V lookup: CDR1 MNHEY, CDR2 SVGAGI. This CDR3 reads CASSYSGDQPQHF. In DNA, the CDR3 is TGTGCCAGCAGTTACTCGGGCGATCAGCCCCAGCATTTT.

The chain links TRBV28 to TRBJ1-3, with a tentative D call TRBD1 (6 bases). CDR3 size: 14 residues. Between the trimmed V and J ends, which lost 7 bases and 3 bases, there was a span of 13 bases. From germline, CDR1 is MDHEN and CDR2 SYDVKM. The CDR3 loop is CASNEGRGGNTIYF. The CDR3 region has the DNA TGTGCCAGCAACGAAGGCAGGGGTGGAAACACCATATATTTT.

The genes are TRBV9 and TRBJ1-2; tentative D call: TRBD1 (5 bases). CDR1 is SGDLS, CDR2 YYNGEE, per germline. The CDR3 sequence is 16 residues long. Trimming took 1 base from V and 3 from J, leaving 16 bases between them. CDR3 sequence (DNA): TGTGCCAGCAGCGTATTCAGTGGAATAGGGGACTATGGCTACACCTTC. It codes for CASSVFSGIGDYGYTF. The full variable domain, its missing parts supplied by reference TRBV9 and TRBJ1-2, is DSGVTQTPKHLITATGQRVTLRCSPRSGDLSVYWYQQSLDQGLQFLIQYYNGEERAKGNILERFSAQQFPDLHSELNLSSLELGDSALYFCASSVFSGIGDYGYTFGSGTRLTVV.

CDR3 nucleotide sequence: TGCGCCAGCAGTGAAGGCGGCACACAAGAGACCCAGTACTTC. This codes for CASSEGGTQETQYF. The V call is TRBV10-1, the J call TRBJ2-5, with D unclear. Trimming took off 3 bases at V and 2 bases at J, with 10 bases between the two ends. The CDR3 loop spans 14 amino acids. Per the germline V gene, CDR1 is WNHNN and CDR2 is SYGVQD (reference sequence).

The CDR3 region is CSVEDGASGRYEQYF. The CDR3 DNA reads TGCAGCGTTGAAGATGGTGCTAGCGGGAGATACGAGCAGTACTTC. The chain links TRBV29-1 to TRBJ2-7, with TRBD2 matching over 10 bases. The CDR3 has 15 residues. CDR1 and CDR2 (germline): SQVTM, ANQGSEA. V was clipped by 0 bases and J by 4 bases; unmatched bases: 6.

The chain links TRBV10-2 to TRBJ2-7; tentatively, D is TRBD2 (6 bases). Trimming shortened V by 4 bases and J by 6 bases, and 10 bases separated the two germline ends. The CDR3 is made up of 12 amino acids. Germline CDR1 WSHSY, CDR2 SAAADI. The chain's CDR3 is CASSVTSSEQYV. CDR3 nucleotide sequence: TGCGCCAGCAGTGTAACTAGCTCCGAGCAGTACGTC.

There are a few counts of this clone. The CDR3 spells CASSLGSGSTGELFF. DNA for the CDR3: TGTGCCAGCAGCTTGGGGTCCGGGTCCACCGGGGAGCTGTTTTTT. J is TRBJ2-2 and V is TRBV5-5; D not resolved. The germline V and J ends were trimmed by 0 bases and 4 bases, with 10 bases remaining between them. Germline lookup yields CDR1 SGHKS and CDR2 YYEKEE (reference sequence). This CDR3 spans 15 amino acids.

This sequence joins TRBV19 and TRBJ1-4; a possible D gene is TRBD1 (5 bases). The germline V gene has CDR1 LNHDA and CDR2 SQIVND (reference sequence). V was cut by 5 bases and J by 0 bases, with 13 bases left in between. This CDR3 is built from 16 residues. The CDR3 spells CASSVRGSSTNEKLFF. In nucleotides, the CDR3 is TGTGCCAGTAGTGTTCGGGGCTCCTCAACTAATGAAAAACTGTTTTTT.

Here the CDR3 reads CASSFITGANYGYTF. CDR3 bases: TGTGCCAGCAGCTTTATAACAGGAGCTAACTATGGCTACACCTTC. The V gene is TRBV5-8, the J gene TRBJ1-2; D is possibly TRBD1 (5 bases). V shed 2 bases and J shed 0 bases, with 11 bases lying between them. Germline-derived CDR1 and CDR2 are SGHTS and YDEGEE. The CDR3 has 15 amino acids.

In DNA, the CDR3 is TGCGCCAGCAGCTTTCGGAGAGCGGGAGGTACAGATGAGCAGTTCTTC. Protein product: CASSFRRAGGTDEQFF. The V and J genes are TRBV5-1 and TRBJ2-1, with 9 bases that match TRBD2. V trimming: 2 bases; J trimming: 8 bases; junction bases outside the gene matches: 11. The CDR3 length is 16 residues. CDR1 SGHRS and CDR2 YFSETQ come from the germline V gene.

A single count supports this clone. The chain uses TRBV30 and TRBJ1-5, with D maybe TRBD1 (6 bases). This CDR3 has 13 amino acids. Germline CDR1 is GTSNPN and CDR2 is SVGIG (reference sequence). Trimming removed 0 bases at V and 11 bases at J, with 14 bases between. The CDR3 reads CAWSVLQGRSQHF. The CDR3 bases are TGTGCCTGGAGTGTACTGCAGGGGAGGTCCCAGCATTTT.

The V call is TRBV19, the J call TRBJ1-2; D possibly corresponds to TRBD1 (5 bases). CDR3 size: 15 residues. V shed 0 bases and J shed 2 bases, with 10 bases lying between them. Germline V CDR1 and CDR2: LNHDA, SQIVND (reference sequence). The CDR3 DNA follows: TGTGCCAGTAGTATAGATTTCGACAGCAACTATGGCTACACCTTC. It yields the protein CASSIDFDSNYGYTF.

The rearrangement uses TRBV30 and TRBJ2-7; TRBD1 agrees at 7 bases. Per the germline V gene, CDR1 is GTSNPN and CDR2 is SVGIG (reference sequence). Unmatched junction bases numbered 1, after V lost 1 base and J lost 4 bases. This CDR3 has 12 amino acids. As DNA, the CDR3 is TGTGCCTGGAGTGAACAGGGGTACGAGCAGTACGTC. Amino acids: CAWSEQGYEQYV.

This chain uses TRBV10-3 with TRBJ2-3, with 8 bases identical to TRBD2. This CDR3 spans 12 amino acids. Germline trimming cut 8 bases from V and 4 bases from J; bases unmatched to any gene: 2. In germline, CDR1 is ENHRY, CDR2 SYGVKD. The DNA of the CDR3 is TGTGCCATCGGACTAGCTGCAGATACGCAGTATTTT. It yields the protein CAIGLAADTQYF.

The rearrangement joins TRBV29-1 to TRBJ1-1; D gene uncertain. CDR1 and CDR2 (germline): SQVTM, ANQGSEA. Trimming left V 5 bases short and J 3 bases short, with 13 bases between. This CDR3 has 13 residues. The CDR3 sequence is CSVYRTTYTEAFF. The CDR3 bases are TGCAGCGTTTATAGGACGACATACACTGAAGCTTTCTTT.

V and J are TRBV28 and TRBJ1-6, with 7 bases matching TRBD1. J lost 9 bases, V lost 6 bases, and 14 bases had no gene match. Germline CDR1 and CDR2: MDHEN and SYDVKM. The CDR3 is 16 residues long. CDR3 in DNA: TGTGCCAGCAGAGATAGGGTGACAGGGAGAACTTCACCCCTCCACTTT. Amino acids: CASRDRVTGRTSPLHF.

The chain recombines TRBV11-3 with TRBJ1-4; 7 bases are a match to TRBD1. Germline CDR1 SGHNT, CDR2 YENEEA. V trimming: 2 bases; J trimming: 7 bases; junction bases outside the gene matches: 10. CDR3 length: 16 residues. CDR3 sequence (DNA): TGTGCCAGCAGCTTAAGTAGAACGGACAGGCCTGAAAAACTGTTTTTT. Protein sequence: CASSLSRTDRPEKLFF.

The chain combines TRBV6-5 with TRBJ1-1; D is undetermined. The V gene's germline CDR1 is MNHEY and CDR2 SVGAGI. This CDR3 has 11 amino acids. V lost 2 bases and J lost 8, with 6 bases in between. The CDR3 DNA reads TGTGCCAGCAGTTACCTACAGGAAGCTTTCTTT. This encodes CASSYLQEAFF.

The chain combines TRBV11-2 with TRBJ1-2; D is uncertain. Germline CDR1 is SGHAT and CDR2 is FQNNGV. V dropped 5 bases and J dropped 0 bases, with 7 bases sitting between them. There are 13 residues in the CDR3. The CDR3: CASSERTNYGYTF. DNA for the CDR3: TGTGCCAGCAGCGAAAGGACTAACTATGGCTACACCTTC.

The chain employs TRBV4-1 and TRBJ1-4; D ambiguous. Germline V gene sequence: CDR1 MGHRA, CDR2 YSYEKL. CDR3 length: 14 residues. With 1 base removed from V and 7 bases from J, the gap between germline ends came to 10 bases. The CDR3 region is CASSQGIGSEKLFF. The CDR3, as DNA: TGCGCCAGCAGCCAAGGTATAGGGAGTGAAAAACTGTTTTTT.

The chain combines TRBV5-1 with TRBJ2-1; 8 bases match TRBD1. With V trimmed by 1 base and J by 6 bases, 6 bases remained unmatched. Germline lookup yields CDR1 SGHRS and CDR2 YFSETQ. This CDR3 comprises 15 residues. DNA for the CDR3: TGCGCCAGCAGCTTGAGACAGGGGAAGTCCAATGAGCAGTTCTTC. Its protein is CASSLRQGKSNEQFF. Drawing the rest from reference TRBV5-1 and TRBJ2-1, the complete variable domain is KAGVTQTPRYLIKTRGQQVTLSCSPISGHRSVSWYQQTPGQGLQFLFEYFSETQRNKGNFPGRFSGRQFSNSRSEMNVSTLELGDSALYLCASSLRQGKSNEQFFGPGTRLTVL.

The sample holds one count of this clone. This chain links TRBV29-1 with TRBJ2-3; the match to TRBD1 covers 8 bases. This CDR3 spans 14 amino acids. CDR1 SQVTM and CDR2 ANQGSEA come from the germline V gene. Trimming cost V 3 bases and J 1 base; bases outside gene matches: 3. CDR3 amino acids: CSVEVQGGTDTQYF. The CDR3 nucleotides read TGCAGCGTTGAGGTACAGGGGGGCACAGATACGCAGTATTTT.